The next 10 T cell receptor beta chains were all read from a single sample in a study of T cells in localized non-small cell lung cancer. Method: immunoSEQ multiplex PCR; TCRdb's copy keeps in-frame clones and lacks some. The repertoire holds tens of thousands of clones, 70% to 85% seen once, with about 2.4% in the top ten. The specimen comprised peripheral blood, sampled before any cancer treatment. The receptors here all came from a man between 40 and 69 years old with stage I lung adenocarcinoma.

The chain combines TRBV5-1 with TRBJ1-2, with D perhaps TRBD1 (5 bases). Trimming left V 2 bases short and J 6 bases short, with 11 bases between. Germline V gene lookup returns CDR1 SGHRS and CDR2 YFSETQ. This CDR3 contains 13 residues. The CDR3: CASSFGTLDGYTF. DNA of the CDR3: TGCGCCAGCAGCTTCGGGACCCTGGATGGCTACACCTTC.

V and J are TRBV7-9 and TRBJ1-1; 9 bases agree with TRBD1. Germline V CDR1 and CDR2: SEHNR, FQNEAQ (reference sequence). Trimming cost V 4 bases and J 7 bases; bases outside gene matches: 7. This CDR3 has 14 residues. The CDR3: CASSCGQGRCEAFF. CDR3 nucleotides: TGTGCCAGCAGCTGCGGACAGGGGCGGTGTGAAGCTTTCTTT.

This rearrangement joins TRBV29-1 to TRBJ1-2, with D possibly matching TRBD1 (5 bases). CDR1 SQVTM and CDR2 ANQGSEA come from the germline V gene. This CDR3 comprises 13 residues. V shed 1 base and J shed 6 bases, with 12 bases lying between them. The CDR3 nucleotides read TGCAGCGTTGAAGTGGGCGGGGGTCATGGCTACACCTTC. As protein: CSVEVGGGHGYTF.

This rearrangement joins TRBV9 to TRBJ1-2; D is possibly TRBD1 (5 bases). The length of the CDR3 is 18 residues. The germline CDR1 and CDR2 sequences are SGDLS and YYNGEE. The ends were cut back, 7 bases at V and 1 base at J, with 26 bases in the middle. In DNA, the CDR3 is TGTGCCAGCTCACGTGGGGCTGGCGGCACCATCGTTAACTATGGCTACACCTTC. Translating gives CASSRGAGGTIVNYGYTF.

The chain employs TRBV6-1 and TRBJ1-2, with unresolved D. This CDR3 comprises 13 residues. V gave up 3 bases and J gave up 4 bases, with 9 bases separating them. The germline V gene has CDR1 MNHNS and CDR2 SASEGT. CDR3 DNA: TGTGCCAGCAGTGATAACGGGCTCTATGGCTACACCTTC. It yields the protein CASSDNGLYGYTF.

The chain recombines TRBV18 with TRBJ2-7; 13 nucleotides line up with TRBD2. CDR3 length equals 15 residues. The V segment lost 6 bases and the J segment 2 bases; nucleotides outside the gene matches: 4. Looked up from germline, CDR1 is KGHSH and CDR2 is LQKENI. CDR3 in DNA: TGTGCCAGCTCGCAACTAGCGGGAGGGGCCTACGAGCAGTACTTC. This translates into CASSQLAGGAYEQYF.

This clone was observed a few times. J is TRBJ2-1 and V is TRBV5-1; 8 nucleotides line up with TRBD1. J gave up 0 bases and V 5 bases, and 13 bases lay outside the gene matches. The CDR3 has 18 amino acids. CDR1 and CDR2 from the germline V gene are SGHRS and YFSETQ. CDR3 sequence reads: CASSSGTGSVYSYNEQFF. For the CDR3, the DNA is TGCGCCAGCAGTTCCGGGACAGGCTCCGTTTACTCCTACAATGAGCAGTTCTTC.

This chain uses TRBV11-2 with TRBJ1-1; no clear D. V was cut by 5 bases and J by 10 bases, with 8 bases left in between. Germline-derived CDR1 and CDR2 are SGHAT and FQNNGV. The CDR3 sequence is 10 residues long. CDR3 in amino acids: CASSRRRAFF. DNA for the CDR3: TGTGCCAGCAGCCGAAGGAGAGCTTTCTTT.

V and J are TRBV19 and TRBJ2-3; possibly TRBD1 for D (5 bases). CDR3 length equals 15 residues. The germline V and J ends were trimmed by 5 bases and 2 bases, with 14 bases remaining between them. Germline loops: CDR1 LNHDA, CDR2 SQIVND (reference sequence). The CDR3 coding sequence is TGTGCCAGTAGTCGCAGGGTATTGTCCACAGATACGCAGTATTTT. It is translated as CASSRRVLSTDTQYF.

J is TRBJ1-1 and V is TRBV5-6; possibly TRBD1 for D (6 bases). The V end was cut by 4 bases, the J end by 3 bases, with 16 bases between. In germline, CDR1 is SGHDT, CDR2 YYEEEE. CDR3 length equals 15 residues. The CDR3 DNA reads TGTGCCAGCAGCAAGAGGTCACGGGGGCACACTGAAGCTTTCTTT. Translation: CASSKRSRGHTEAFF.